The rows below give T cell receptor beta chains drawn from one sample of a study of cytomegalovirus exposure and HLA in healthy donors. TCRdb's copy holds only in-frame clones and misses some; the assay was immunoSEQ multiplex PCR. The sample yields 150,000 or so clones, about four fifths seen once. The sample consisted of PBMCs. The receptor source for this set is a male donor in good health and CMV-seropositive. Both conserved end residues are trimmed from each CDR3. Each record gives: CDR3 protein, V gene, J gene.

cdr3_aa: ASTAGRSYEQY
v_call: TRBV6-5
j_call: TRBJ2-7

cdr3_aa: ASSPEAQGRKTQY
v_call: TRBV7-2
j_call: TRBJ2-5

cdr3_aa: ASSPGQDYGYT
v_call: TRBV7-2
j_call: TRBJ1-2

cdr3_aa: ASGSATNEKLF
v_call: TRBV5-1
j_call: TRBJ1-4

cdr3_aa: ASSVARNEQF
v_call: TRBV9
j_call: TRBJ2-1

cdr3_aa: ASSGAASYEQY
v_call: TRBV19
j_call: TRBJ2-7

cdr3_aa: ASSREFANQPQH
v_call: TRBV18
j_call: TRBJ1-5

cdr3_aa: ASSSTGVGYT
v_call: TRBV7-2
j_call: TRBJ1-2

cdr3_aa: ASSAHFGTGGRETQY
v_call: TRBV27
j_call: TRBJ2-5

cdr3_aa: ASSRGYQETQY
v_call: TRBV6-5
j_call: TRBJ2-5

cdr3_aa: AWSPTDYSYEQY
v_call: TRBV30
j_call: TRBJ2-7

cdr3_aa: ASSHGTGGGYGYT
v_call: TRBV7-9
j_call: TRBJ1-2

cdr3_aa: ASTSGTDVSTLH
v_call: TRBV13
j_call: TRBJ1-6

cdr3_aa: ASSKLPGGDEQF
v_call: TRBV21-1
j_call: TRBJ2-1

cdr3_aa: ASRPDTSNQPQH
v_call: TRBV5-1
j_call: TRBJ1-5

cdr3_aa: ASIRGRGPGNTIY
v_call: TRBV19
j_call: TRBJ1-3

cdr3_aa: ASSLSGGQETQY
v_call: TRBV28
j_call: TRBJ2-5

cdr3_aa: ASSYSERNYNSPLH
v_call: TRBV6-5
j_call: TRBJ1-6

cdr3_aa: ASSLPSGRGQETQY
v_call: TRBV28
j_call: TRBJ2-5

cdr3_aa: ASSSGLAGGPVGETQY
v_call: TRBV5-1
j_call: TRBJ2-5

cdr3_aa: AWSEAGGRRDTQY
v_call: TRBV30
j_call: TRBJ2-3

cdr3_aa: AWSLGQGRTGELF
v_call: TRBV30
j_call: TRBJ2-2

cdr3_aa: ASSLWLAGEQF
v_call: TRBV27
j_call: TRBJ2-1

cdr3_aa: ASSWGQRNTEAF
v_call: TRBV5-1
j_call: TRBJ1-1

cdr3_aa: ASSLKTGASGELF
v_call: TRBV7-2
j_call: TRBJ2-2

cdr3_aa: ASKRQDISYGYT
v_call: TRBV27
j_call: TRBJ1-2

cdr3_aa: ASSPGLAGFYNEQF
v_call: TRBV5-4
j_call: TRBJ2-1

cdr3_aa: ASSQDYRYNSPLH
v_call: TRBV4-3
j_call: TRBJ1-6

cdr3_aa: ATSREPGSSGNTIY
v_call: TRBV15
j_call: TRBJ1-3

cdr3_aa: ASNRRESSSYEQY
v_call: TRBV6-1
j_call: TRBJ2-7

cdr3_aa: ASSSGRLAGDNEQF
v_call: TRBV27
j_call: TRBJ2-1

cdr3_aa: AWSATSGRGNTGELF
v_call: TRBV30
j_call: TRBJ2-2

cdr3_aa: ASSYYSGGTEAF
v_call: TRBV6-5
j_call: TRBJ1-1

cdr3_aa: ASSQDWTRNTGELF
v_call: TRBV4-3
j_call: TRBJ2-2

cdr3_aa: ASSLYSAGAYIEAF
v_call: TRBV5-6
j_call: TRBJ1-1

cdr3_aa: AIRTSPFTREQY
v_call: TRBV10-3
j_call: TRBJ2-7

cdr3_aa: ASSQQGGSGVWNTGELF
v_call: TRBV4-1
j_call: TRBJ2-2

cdr3_aa: ASSVGDRGMGTQY
v_call: TRBV9
j_call: TRBJ2-3

cdr3_aa: ASSRRTGANEKLF
v_call: TRBV21-1
j_call: TRBJ1-4

cdr3_aa: ASSPKGSTGTFNQPQH
v_call: TRBV18
j_call: TRBJ1-5